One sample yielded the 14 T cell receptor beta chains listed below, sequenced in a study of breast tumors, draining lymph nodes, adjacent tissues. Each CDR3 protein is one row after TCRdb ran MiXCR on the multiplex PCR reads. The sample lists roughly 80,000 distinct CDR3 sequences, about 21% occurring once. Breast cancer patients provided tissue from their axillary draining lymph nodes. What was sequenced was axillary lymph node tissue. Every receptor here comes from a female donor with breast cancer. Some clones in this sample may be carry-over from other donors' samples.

CDR3 sequence (DNA): TGTGCCAGCAGCCCATCACTAGCGGGAGTTGGGGGGGCCAAAAACATTCAGTACTTC. Translating gives CASSPSLAGVGGAKNIQYF. V gene TRBV5-4 combines with J gene TRBJ2-4, with TRBD2 identical over 11 bases. Germline assignment: CDR1 SGHNT and CDR2 YYREEE (reference sequence). CDR3 length: 19 amino acids. The trim removed 4 bases at V and 1 base at J, leaving 13 bases unmatched.

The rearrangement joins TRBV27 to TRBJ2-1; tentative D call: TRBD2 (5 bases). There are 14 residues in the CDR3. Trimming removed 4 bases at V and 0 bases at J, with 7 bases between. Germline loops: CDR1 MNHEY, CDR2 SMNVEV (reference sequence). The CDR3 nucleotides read TGTGCCAGCAGTTATGGGAGCTCCTACAATGAGCAGTTCTTC. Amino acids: CASSYGSSYNEQFF.

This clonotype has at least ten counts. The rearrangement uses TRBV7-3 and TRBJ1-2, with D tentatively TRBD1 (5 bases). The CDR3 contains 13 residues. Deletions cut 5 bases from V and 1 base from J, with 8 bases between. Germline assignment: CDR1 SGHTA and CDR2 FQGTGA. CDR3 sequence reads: CASSPDSNYGYTF. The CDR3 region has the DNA TGTGCCAGCAGCCCCGACAGTAACTATGGCTACACCTTC.

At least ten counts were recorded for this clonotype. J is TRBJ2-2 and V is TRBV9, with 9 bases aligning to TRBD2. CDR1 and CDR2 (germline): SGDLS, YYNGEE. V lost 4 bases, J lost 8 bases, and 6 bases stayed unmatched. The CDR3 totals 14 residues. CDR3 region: CASSSFTSGGELFF. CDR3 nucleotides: TGTGCCAGCAGCTCGTTTACTAGCGGGGGGGAGCTGTTTTTT.

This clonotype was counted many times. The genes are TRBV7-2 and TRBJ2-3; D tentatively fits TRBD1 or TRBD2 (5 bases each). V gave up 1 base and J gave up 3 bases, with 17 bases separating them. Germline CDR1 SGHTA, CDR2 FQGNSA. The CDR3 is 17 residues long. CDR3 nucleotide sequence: TGTGCCAGCAGCTTAGTGGGCGACTATAAGGGGACAGATACGCAGTATTTT. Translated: CASSLVGDYKGTDTQYF.

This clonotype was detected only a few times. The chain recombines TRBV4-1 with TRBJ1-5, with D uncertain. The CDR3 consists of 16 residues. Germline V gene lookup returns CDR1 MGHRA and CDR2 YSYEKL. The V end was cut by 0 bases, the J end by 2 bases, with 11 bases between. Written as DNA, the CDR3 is TGCGCCAGCAGCCAAGATTCCGGCGCAGGCAATCAGCCCCAGCATTTT. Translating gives CASSQDSGAGNQPQHF.

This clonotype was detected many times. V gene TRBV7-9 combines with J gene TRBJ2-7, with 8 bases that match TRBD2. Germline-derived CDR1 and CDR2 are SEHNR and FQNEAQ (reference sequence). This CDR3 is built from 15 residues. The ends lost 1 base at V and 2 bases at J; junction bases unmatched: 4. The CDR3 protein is CASSLDRRGAYEQYF. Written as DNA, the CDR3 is TGTGCCAGCAGCTTAGATCGGCGGGGGGCCTACGAGCAGTACTTC. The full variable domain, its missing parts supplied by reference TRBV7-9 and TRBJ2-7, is DTGVSQNPRHKITKRGQNVTFRCDPISEHNRLYWYRQTLGQGPEFLTYFQNEAQLEKSRLLSDRFSAERPKGSFSTLEIQRTEQGDSAMYLCASSLDRRGAYEQYFGPGTRLTVT.

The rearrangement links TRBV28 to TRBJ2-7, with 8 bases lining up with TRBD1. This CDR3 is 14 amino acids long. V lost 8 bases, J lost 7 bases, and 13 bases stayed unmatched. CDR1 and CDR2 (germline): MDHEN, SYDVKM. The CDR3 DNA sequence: TGTGCCAGCCTCCAGGGGGCCCCTGGTGGGGAGCAGTACTTC. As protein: CASLQGAPGGEQYF.

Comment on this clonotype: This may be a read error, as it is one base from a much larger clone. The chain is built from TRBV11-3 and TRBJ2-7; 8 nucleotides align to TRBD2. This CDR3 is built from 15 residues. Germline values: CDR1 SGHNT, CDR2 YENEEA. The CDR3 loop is CASNLRVAGTYEQYF. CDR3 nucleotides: TGTGCCAGCAACTTAAGGGTAGCGGGAACCTACGAGCAGTACTTC.

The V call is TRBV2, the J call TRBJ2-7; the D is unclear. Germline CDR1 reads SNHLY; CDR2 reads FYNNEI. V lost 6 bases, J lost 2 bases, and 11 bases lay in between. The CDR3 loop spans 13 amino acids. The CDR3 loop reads CASRTDTPYEQYF. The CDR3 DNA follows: TGTGCCAGCAGAACCGACACCCCCTACGAGCAGTACTTC.

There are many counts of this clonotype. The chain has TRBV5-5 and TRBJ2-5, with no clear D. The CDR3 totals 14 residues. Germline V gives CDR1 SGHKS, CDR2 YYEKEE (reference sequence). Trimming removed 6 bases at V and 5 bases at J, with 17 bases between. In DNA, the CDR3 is TGTGCCAGCACAACGGAAAAGGCTGTGGAGACCCAGTACTTC. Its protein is CASTTEKAVETQYF.

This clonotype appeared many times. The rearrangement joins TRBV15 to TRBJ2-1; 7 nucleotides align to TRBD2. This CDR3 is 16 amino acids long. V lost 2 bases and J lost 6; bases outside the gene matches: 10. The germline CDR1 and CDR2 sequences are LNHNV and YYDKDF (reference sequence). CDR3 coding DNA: TGTGCCACCAGCAGACTCGGGGGAGGGCCGTCCAATGAGCAGTTCTTC. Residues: CATSRLGGGPSNEQFF. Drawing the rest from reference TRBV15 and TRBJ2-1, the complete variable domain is DAMVIQNPRYQVTQFGKPVTLSCSQTLNHNVMYWYQQKSSQAPKLLFHYYDKDFNNEADTPDNFQSRRPNTSFCFLDIRSPGLGDTAMYLCATSRLGGGPSNEQFFGPGTRLTVL.

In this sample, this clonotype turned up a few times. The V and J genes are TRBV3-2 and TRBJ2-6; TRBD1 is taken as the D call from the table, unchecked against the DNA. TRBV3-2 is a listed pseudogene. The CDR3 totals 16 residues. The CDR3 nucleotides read TGTGCCAGCCACCGGGGGAATCCCTCTGGGGCCAACGTCCTGACTTTC. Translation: CASHRGNPSGANVLTF.

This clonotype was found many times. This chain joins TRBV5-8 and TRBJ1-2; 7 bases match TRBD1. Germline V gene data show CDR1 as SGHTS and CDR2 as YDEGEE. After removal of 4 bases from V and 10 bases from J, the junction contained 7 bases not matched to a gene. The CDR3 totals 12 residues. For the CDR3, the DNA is TGTGCCAGCAGCGCGGGACAGATGGTCTACACCTTC. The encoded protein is CASSAGQMVYTF.